The 2 T cell receptor beta chains below all came from one sample that was sequenced in a study of blood T cell repertoires in COVID-19 (dated by TCRdb to 2018 to 2021). The library was prepared using the immunoSEQ multiplex PCR assay. This immuneACCESS table, as held by TCRdb, lists in-frame sequences with V and J called but not all clones. Of the missing ones, under half trace to an unresolved V gene in checked studies; the others have no known cause. The sample includes over 85,000 clones, with over 75% observed a single time. Clones ranked in the top ten supply around 3.3% of the sample. What was sequenced was peripheral blood. The receptor source for this set is a woman of 80 years or more with COVID-19, enrolled during active disease.

The gene calls are TRBV18 and TRBJ1-5; D perhaps matches TRBD1 (5 bases). This CDR3 has 15 amino acids. V was shortened by 3 bases and J by 5 bases, with 14 bases between the two germline ends. The germline gives CDR1 KGHSH, CDR2 LQKENI. CDR3 residues: CASSPQGGGDQPQHF. In DNA form, the CDR3 reads TGTGCCAGCTCACCGCAGGGTGGTGGGGATCAGCCCCAGCATTTT.

J is TRBJ1-4 and V is TRBV5-6; 7 positions agree with TRBD1. Germline V gene data show CDR1 as SGHDT and CDR2 as YYEEEE. Trimming at V came to 3 bases and at J to 8 bases, leaving 7 bases not matched to a gene. This CDR3 spans 14 amino acids. CDR3 nucleotide sequence: TGTGCCAGCAGCTGGAACAGGGGAGAGGAAAAACTGTTTTTT. Translating it yields CASSWNRGEEKLFF.